Below, 30 T cell receptor beta chains from the same sample are listed, as sequenced in a study of T cell changes during pregnancy in multiple sclerosis. Here immunoSEQ multiplex PCR was the method, and the copy in TCRdb shows in-frame clones only, minus some. The sample comprises about 40,000 clones, 75% to 90% of which are singletons, and roughly 4.9% rests with the top ten. The source material was peripheral blood, sampled in the first trimester of pregnancy. These receptors all stem from a female donor in good health, enrolled as a control in a pregnancy study.

The chain uses TRBV6-1 and TRBJ1-1, with 10 bases fitting TRBD1. J was trimmed by 3 bases and V by 2 bases; bases with no gene match: 12. The length of the CDR3 is 18 residues. Germline values: CDR1 MNHNS, CDR2 SASEGT. CDR3 in DNA: TGTGCCAGCAGTGAAACCCAGCCGGACAGGGGGAGGCACACTGAAGCTTTCTTT. Encoded protein: CASSETQPDRGRHTEAFF.

This clone was counted a few times. The chain couples TRBV2 to TRBJ1-6; D is uncertain. Per germline, CDR1 SNHLY and CDR2 FYNNEI. V was trimmed by 3 bases and J by 7 bases, leaving 13 bases between them. CDR3 length: 15 residues. CDR3 residues: CASSDPPRSNSPLHF. The CDR3, as DNA: TGTGCCAGCAGTGATCCTCCGAGATCGAATTCACCCCTCCACTTT.

The gene calls are TRBV29-1 and TRBJ2-1; 9 bases agree with TRBD1. V lost 7 bases and J lost 6; bases outside the gene matches: 4. This CDR3 is built from 12 residues. Per germline, CDR1 SQVTM and CDR2 ANQGSEA. The CDR3 sequence is CSATDRGNEQFF. The CDR3 nucleotides are TGCAGCGCAACGGACAGGGGCAATGAGCAGTTCTTC.

This clone was detected only once. The rearrangement links TRBV5-1 to TRBJ2-7; D remains ambiguous. The CDR3 runs 12 residues. Between the trimmed V and J ends, which lost 1 base and 6 bases, there was a span of 8 bases. Germline V gives CDR1 SGHRS, CDR2 YFSETQ. The CDR3 DNA follows: TGCGCCAGCAGCTTGTCCCTCGGCGAGCAGTACTTC. It codes for CASSLSLGEQYF.

The J gene is TRBJ2-7, the V gene TRBV2, with 13 bases matching TRBD2. V lost 6 bases to trimming and J lost 7 bases; unmatched junction nucleotides: 6. The CDR3 is made up of 14 amino acids. CDR1 is SNHLY and CDR2 is FYNNEI in the germline V gene. The CDR3 is CASSRTSGSSEQYF. DNA of the CDR3: TGTGCCAGCAGCCGGACTAGCGGGAGCTCGGAGCAGTACTTC.

The chain couples TRBV28 to TRBJ2-7, with D possibly TRBD1 on 6 matching bases. CDR3 size: 14 residues. Germline values: CDR1 MDHEN, CDR2 SYDVKM. Between the trimmed V and J ends, which lost 2 bases and 6 bases, there was a span of 14 bases. The CDR3: CASSLGTGQREQYF. The CDR3, as DNA: TGTGCCAGCAGTTTAGGCACAGGACAGCGCGAGCAGTACTTC.

The chain employs TRBV7-2 and TRBJ2-2; tentatively, D is TRBD2 (5 bases). Trimming left V 2 bases short and J 5 bases short, with 12 bases between. This CDR3 spans 15 amino acids. Germline CDR1 SGHTA, CDR2 FQGNSA. This CDR3 is CASSLTRGVTGELFF. The CDR3, as DNA: TGTGCCAGCAGCTTAACTCGGGGAGTTACCGGGGAGCTGTTTTTT.

The gene calls are TRBV27 and TRBJ2-5; 7 bases are a match to TRBD1. V dropped 7 bases and J dropped 3; count of bases not matched to a gene: 8. The CDR3 spans 14 residues. The germline V gene has CDR1 MNHEY and CDR2 SMNVEV (reference sequence). CDR3 nucleotides: TGTGCCAGCACAATTCCTCAGGGGGAAGAGACCCAGTACTTC. It specifies CASTIPQGEETQYF.

The chain recombines TRBV27 with TRBJ2-7; 7 bases fit TRBD1. Trimming at V came to 3 bases and at J to 3 bases, leaving 5 bases not matched to a gene. CDR3 length: 14 residues. Germline CDR1 is MNHEY and CDR2 is SMNVEV (reference sequence). The CDR3 reads CASSFRDSLYEQYF. In nucleotides, the CDR3 is TGTGCCAGCAGTTTTAGGGACAGCCTCTACGAGCAGTACTTC.

This chain links TRBV9 with TRBJ2-7, with 10 bases identical to TRBD1. CDR1 is SGDLS, CDR2 YYNGEE, per germline. The CDR3 extends over 16 amino acids. With 0 bases clipped from V and 3 bases from J, the junction kept 6 bases outside the gene matches. The CDR3 loop is CASSVAGTGALYEQYF. The CDR3 bases are TGTGCCAGCAGCGTAGCCGGGACAGGGGCCCTCTACGAGCAGTACTTC.

This clone appeared a few times. The chain joins TRBV27 to TRBJ1-2; 9 bases line up with TRBD1. This CDR3 has 15 amino acids. Per germline, CDR1 MNHEY and CDR2 SMNVEV (reference sequence). V dropped 0 bases and J dropped 3; count of bases not matched to a gene: 2. The CDR3 spells CASSLSWTGDYGYTF. The CDR3, as DNA: TGTGCCAGCAGTTTATCATGGACAGGGGACTATGGCTACACCTTC.

This sequence joins TRBV29-1 and TRBJ1-1; 9 bases are shared with TRBD1. The CDR3 extends over 12 amino acids. CDR1 SQVTM and CDR2 ANQGSEA come from the germline V gene. Trimming at V came to 7 bases and at J to 5 bases, leaving 5 bases not matched to a gene. CDR3 sequence reads: CSATGGRTEAFF. As DNA, the CDR3 is TGCAGCGCTACAGGGGGCCGGACTGAAGCTTTCTTT.

The chain carries TRBV5-1 and TRBJ1-2; D remains ambiguous. The germline V gene encodes CDR1 SGHRS and CDR2 YFSETQ. V shed 4 bases and J shed 0 bases, with 13 bases lying between them. The CDR3 totals 15 residues. The CDR3 bases are TGCGCCAGCAGCCCAGCGGGATCTTCTAACTATGGCTACACCTTC. Protein product: CASSPAGSSNYGYTF. The whole variable domain, filled in from reference TRBV5-1 and TRBJ1-2, reads KAGVTQTPRYLIKTRGQQVTLSCSPISGHRSVSWYQQTPGQGLQFLFEYFSETQRNKGNFPGRFSGRQFSNSRSEMNVSTLELGDSALYLCASSPAGSSNYGYTFGSGTRLTVV.

This clone was seen only a few times. V usage is TRBV29-1 and J usage is TRBJ1-1; D call uncertain. CDR3 length: 11 amino acids. Per the germline V gene, CDR1 is SQVTM and CDR2 is ANQGSEA. Trimming left V 7 bases short and J 1 base short, with 7 bases between. CDR3 sequence (DNA): TGCAGCGGGGAGAGGAACACTGAAGCTTTCTTT. Translated: CSGERNTEAFF.

This clone was recorded only once. The chain uses TRBV11-1 and TRBJ2-7; D call uncertain. CDR1 and CDR2 from the germline V gene are SGHAT and FQDESV (reference sequence). The V end was cut by 2 bases, the J end by 7 bases, with 9 bases between. The CDR3 totals 12 residues. CDR3 residues: CASSLSTGEQYF. The CDR3 DNA is TGTGCCAGCAGCTTATCGACCGGGGAGCAGTACTTC.

The chain combines TRBV5-1 with TRBJ2-1, with 11 bases identical to TRBD2. The CDR3 contains 14 residues. The germline gives CDR1 SGHRS, CDR2 YFSETQ. V dropped 10 bases and J dropped 7; count of bases not matched to a gene: 10. The CDR3 DNA sequence: TGCGCCGGGAAAATAGCGGGAGGGTCGAATGAGCAGTTCTTC. Protein: CAGKIAGGSNEQFF.

This chain uses TRBV5-8 with TRBJ2-7; TRBD1 matches 9 bases. Germline-derived CDR1 and CDR2 are SGHTS and YDEGEE. This CDR3 contains 16 residues. V shed 3 bases, J shed 5 bases, and the junction held 12 bases outside the gene matches. This CDR3 reads CASSSLQGAKGDEQYF. In DNA, the CDR3 is TGTGCCAGCAGCTCCTTACAGGGGGCAAAGGGGGACGAGCAGTACTTC.

J is TRBJ1-1 and V is TRBV19; 7 bases fit TRBD1. The germline V gene has CDR1 LNHDA and CDR2 SQIVND (reference sequence). V dropped 10 bases and J dropped 0; count of bases not matched to a gene: 5. The CDR3 has 13 amino acids. CDR3 sequence reads: CAIRDSLNTEAFF. CDR3 coding DNA: TGTGCCATTAGGGACAGCTTGAACACTGAAGCTTTCTTT. Full variable domain (missing parts from reference TRBV19 and TRBJ1-1): DGGITQSPKYLFRKEGQNVTLSCEQNLNHDAMYWYRQDPGQGLRLIYYSQIVNDFQKGDIAEGYSVSREKKESFPLTVTSAQKNPTAFYLCAIRDSLNTEAFFGQGTRLTVV.

This clone showed up just once. The chain carries TRBV15 and TRBJ2-2; D remains ambiguous. Germline V gives CDR1 LNHNV, CDR2 YYDKDF (reference sequence). The V and J ends lost 0 bases and 4 bases respectively, with 9 bases between them. The CDR3 is 15 residues long. In DNA, the CDR3 is TGTGCCACCAGCAGAGATCTGGTAGCCACCGGGGAGCTGTTTTTT. Encoded protein: CATSRDLVATGELFF.

The gene calls are TRBV6-1 and TRBJ1-6, with TRBD1 as a possible D gene (6 bases). Germline V gene lookup returns CDR1 MNHNS and CDR2 SASEGT. This CDR3 is built from 18 residues. V was cut by 4 bases and J by 2 bases, with 18 bases left in between. CDR3 nucleotide sequence: TGTGCCAGCAGTGGGATTTACAGGGTATCGGCCTATAATTCACCCCTCCACTTT. Translation gives CASSGIYRVSAYNSPLHF.

V usage is TRBV5-1 and J usage is TRBJ1-5; a possible D gene is TRBD1 (6 bases). The CDR3 length is 15 residues. V was clipped by 2 bases and J by 2 bases, with 11 bases between them. In germline, CDR1 is SGHRS, CDR2 YFSETQ. CDR3 region: CASSLQGTGNQPQHF. The CDR3 region has the DNA TGCGCCAGCAGCTTACAGGGAACAGGCAATCAGCCCCAGCATTTT.

This rearrangement joins TRBV14 to TRBJ2-1, with TRBD2 identical over 9 bases. CDR3 size: 15 residues. V shed 8 bases and J 0 bases; nucleotides not matched to a gene: 5. Germline CDR1 is SGHDN and CDR2 is FVKESK. The CDR3 sequence: CASDSGGSSYNEQFF. CDR3 in DNA: TGTGCCAGCGATAGCGGGGGCAGCTCCTACAATGAGCAGTTCTTC.

The J gene is TRBJ2-5, the V gene TRBV5-6; no clear D. Trimming removed 2 bases at V and 1 base at J, with 6 bases between. This CDR3 is 13 amino acids long. Germline V gives CDR1 SGHDT, CDR2 YYEEEE. CDR3 sequence: CASSFNSQETQYF. The DNA for the CDR3 is TGTGCCAGCAGCTTCAACAGCCAAGAGACCCAGTACTTC.

This chain uses TRBV7-2 with TRBJ2-2; 9 bases map to TRBD1. Germline V gene data show CDR1 as SGHTA and CDR2 as FQGNSA. This CDR3 region has 15 residues. V trimming: 5 bases; J trimming: 3 bases; junction bases outside the gene matches: 4. CDR3 sequence (DNA): TGTGCCAGCAGCCGGGACAGGGTGGACACCGGGGAGCTGTTTTTT. Amino acid sequence: CASSRDRVDTGELFF.

This chain uses TRBV5-1 with TRBJ1-2; D remains ambiguous. Germline V gene data show CDR1 as SGHRS and CDR2 as YFSETQ. The CDR3 extends over 15 amino acids. Trimming took off 4 bases at V and 0 bases at J, with 13 bases between the two ends. The CDR3 DNA reads TGCGCCAGCAGCAAAGTGGCGGAGGCTAACTATGGCTACACCTTC. It codes for CASSKVAEANYGYTF.

The chain is built from TRBV14 and TRBJ1-1; the match to TRBD1 covers 7 bases. Trimming removed 1 base from V and 5 bases from J; junction bases left unmatched: 4. From germline, CDR1 is SGHDN and CDR2 FVKESK. This CDR3 is built from 14 residues. CDR3 DNA: TGTGCCAGCAGCCAAGTACAGGGGTGGACTGAAGCTTTCTTT. Protein product: CASSQVQGWTEAFF.

This chain connects TRBV5-1 to TRBJ2-7, with TRBD2 as a possible D gene (5 bases). Germline V CDR1 and CDR2: SGHRS, YFSETQ. The CDR3 length is 15 residues. The V end was cut by 3 bases, the J end by 0 bases, with 13 bases between. CDR3 in DNA: TGCGCCAGCAGCTCCATGGACTTCAGCTCCTACGAGCAGTACTTC. Encoded protein: CASSSMDFSSYEQYF.

The chain joins TRBV4-2 to TRBJ2-1; 12 bases map to TRBD2. The CDR3 is made up of 16 amino acids. From germline, CDR1 is LGHNA and CDR2 YNFKEQ. The trim removed 10 bases at V and 10 bases at J, leaving 17 bases unmatched. The CDR3 spells CATSSGGAGFAREQFF. CDR3 DNA: TGTGCCACCTCTAGCGGGGGGGCGGGGTTTGCACGGGAGCAGTTCTTC.

V usage is TRBV18 and J usage is TRBJ2-7; unclear D gene. CDR3 size: 17 residues. Per germline, CDR1 KGHSH and CDR2 LQKENI. Trimming pared 0 bases from V and 0 bases from J, leaving 15 bases between. CDR3 sequence: CASSPPIASLSSYEQYF. CDR3 nucleotide sequence: TGTGCCAGCTCACCACCTATTGCCAGTTTAAGCTCCTACGAGCAGTACTTC.

The chain combines TRBV6-4 with TRBJ2-6, with D perhaps TRBD1 (5 bases). V lost 8 bases and J 1 base, leaving 9 bases between the germline ends. The CDR3 is made up of 14 amino acids. Germline V lookup: CDR1 MRHNA, CDR2 SNTAGT. The CDR3 sequence is CASGAFSGANVLTF. The CDR3 DNA follows: TGTGCCAGCGGGGCCTTTTCTGGGGCCAACGTCCTGACTTTC.